This T cell receptor (beta chain) comes out of a study of blood T cell repertoires in COVID-19. About the research overall: T cells, B-cell-depleted T cells, or PBMCs supplied cDNA or gDNA.

V was clipped by 8 bases and J by 6 bases, with 20 bases between them. There are 15 residues in the CDR3. Looked up from germline, CDR1 is MNHNY and CDR2 is SVGAGI (reference sequence). Generated by immunoSEQ multiplex PCR, the TCRdb table keeps only in-frame clones and is missing some. The sample lists about 270,000 clones; roughly 86% were seen once. The TCR comes from a man aged 35-49 years with active or convalescent COVID-19. The rearrangement joins TRBV6-6 to TRBJ2-1, with a possible D match to TRBD2 (5 bases). Source material: peripheral blood. The CDR3 region has the DNA TGTGCCAGCCTCCCCAGCCATAGCGATTTCAATGAGCAGTTCTTC. This translates into CASLPSHSDFNEQFF.